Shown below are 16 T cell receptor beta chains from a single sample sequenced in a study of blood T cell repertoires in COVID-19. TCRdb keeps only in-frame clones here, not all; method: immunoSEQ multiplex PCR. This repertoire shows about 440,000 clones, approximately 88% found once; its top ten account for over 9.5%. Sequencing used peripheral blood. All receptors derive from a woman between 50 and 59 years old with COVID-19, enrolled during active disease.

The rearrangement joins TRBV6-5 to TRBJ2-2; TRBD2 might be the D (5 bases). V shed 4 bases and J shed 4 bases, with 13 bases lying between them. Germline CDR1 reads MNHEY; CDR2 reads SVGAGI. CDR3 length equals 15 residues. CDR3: CASSFAGVGTGELFF. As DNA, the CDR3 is TGTGCCAGCAGTTTTGCGGGCGTGGGCACCGGGGAGCTGTTTTTT.

The CDR3 region is CASSVDRDSPLHF. CDR3 nucleotides: TGTGCCAGCAGCGTTGATCGGGACAGCCCCCTCCACTTT. The rearrangement joins TRBV5-4 to TRBJ1-6; TRBD1 aligns across 7 bases. Looked up from germline, CDR1 is SGHNT and CDR2 is YYREEE (reference sequence). CDR3 length: 13 residues. V dropped 4 bases and J dropped 13; count of bases not matched to a gene: 8.

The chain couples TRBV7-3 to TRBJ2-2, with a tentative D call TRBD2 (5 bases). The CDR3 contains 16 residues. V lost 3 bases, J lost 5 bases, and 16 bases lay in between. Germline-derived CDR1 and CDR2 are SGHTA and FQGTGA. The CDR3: CASSLRAQPETGELFF. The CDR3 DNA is TGTGCCAGCAGCTTGAGGGCACAACCCGAAACCGGGGAGCTGTTTTTT.

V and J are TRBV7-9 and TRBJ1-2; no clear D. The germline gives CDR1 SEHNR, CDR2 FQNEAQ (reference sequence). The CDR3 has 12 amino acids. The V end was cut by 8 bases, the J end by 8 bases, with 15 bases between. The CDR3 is CASPIGAEGYTF. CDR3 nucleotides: TGTGCCAGCCCAATTGGAGCGGAAGGCTACACCTTC.

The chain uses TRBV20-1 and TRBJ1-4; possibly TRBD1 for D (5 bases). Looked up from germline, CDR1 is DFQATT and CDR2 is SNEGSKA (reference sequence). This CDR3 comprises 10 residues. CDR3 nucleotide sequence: TGCGGAGGCCGGAGGGGAAAACTGTTTTTT. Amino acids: CGGRRGKLFF.

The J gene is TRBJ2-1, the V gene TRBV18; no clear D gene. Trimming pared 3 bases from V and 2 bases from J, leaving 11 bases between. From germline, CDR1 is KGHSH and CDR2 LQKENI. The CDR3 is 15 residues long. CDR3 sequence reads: CASSPQVNTYNEQFF. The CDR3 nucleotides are TGTGCCAGCTCACCCCAGGTTAATACCTACAATGAGCAGTTCTTC.

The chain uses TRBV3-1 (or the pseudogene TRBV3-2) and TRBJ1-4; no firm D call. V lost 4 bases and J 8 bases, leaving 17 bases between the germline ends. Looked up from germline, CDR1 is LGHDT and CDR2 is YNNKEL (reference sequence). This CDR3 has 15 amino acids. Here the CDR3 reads CASSLKPRGYEKLFF. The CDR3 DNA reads TGTGCCAGCAGCCTCAAACCTCGGGGTTACGAAAAACTGTTTTTT.

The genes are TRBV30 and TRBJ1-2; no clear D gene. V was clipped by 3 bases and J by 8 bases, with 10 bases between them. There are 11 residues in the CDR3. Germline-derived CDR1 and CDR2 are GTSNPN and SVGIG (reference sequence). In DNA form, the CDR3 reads TGTGCCTGGAGGGACCGGGGAGGCTACACCTTC. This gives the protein CAWRDRGGYTF.

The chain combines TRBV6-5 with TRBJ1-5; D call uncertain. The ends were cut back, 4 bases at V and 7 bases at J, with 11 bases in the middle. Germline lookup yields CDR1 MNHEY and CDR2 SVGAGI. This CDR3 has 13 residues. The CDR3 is CASSLTLGQPQHF. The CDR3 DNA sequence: TGTGCCAGCAGTTTGACTCTCGGGCAGCCCCAGCATTTT.

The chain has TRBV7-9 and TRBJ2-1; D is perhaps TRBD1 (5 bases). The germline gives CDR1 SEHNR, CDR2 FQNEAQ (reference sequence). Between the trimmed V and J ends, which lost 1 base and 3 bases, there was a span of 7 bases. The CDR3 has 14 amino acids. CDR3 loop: CASSLEDIYNEQFF. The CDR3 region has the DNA TGTGCCAGCAGCTTAGAGGACATCTACAATGAGCAGTTCTTC.

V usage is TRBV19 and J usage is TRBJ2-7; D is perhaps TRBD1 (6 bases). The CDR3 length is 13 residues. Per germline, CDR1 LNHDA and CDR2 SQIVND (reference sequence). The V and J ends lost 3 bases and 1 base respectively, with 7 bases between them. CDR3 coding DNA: TGTGCCAGTAGTATGGGGGCATCCTACGAGCAGTACTTC. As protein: CASSMGASYEQYF. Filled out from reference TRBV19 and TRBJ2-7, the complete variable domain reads DGGITQSPKYLFRKEGQNVTLSCEQNLNHDAMYWYRQDPGQGLRLIYYSQIVNDFQKGDIAEGYSVSREKKESFPLTVTSAQKNPTAFYLCASSMGASYEQYFGPGTRLTVT.

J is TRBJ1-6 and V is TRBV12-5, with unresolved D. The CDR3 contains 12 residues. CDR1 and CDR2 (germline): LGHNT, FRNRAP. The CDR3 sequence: CAYGRVESPLHF. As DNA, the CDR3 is TGTGCGTATGGGAGGGTGGAATCACCCCTCCACTTT.

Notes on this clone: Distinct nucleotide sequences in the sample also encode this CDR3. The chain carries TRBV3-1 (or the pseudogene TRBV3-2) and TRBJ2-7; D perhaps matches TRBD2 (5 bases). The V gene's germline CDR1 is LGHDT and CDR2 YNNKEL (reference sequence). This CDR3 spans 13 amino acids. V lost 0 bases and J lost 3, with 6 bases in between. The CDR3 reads CASSQEGGYEQYF. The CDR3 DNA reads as TGTGCCAGCAGCCAAGAAGGAGGCTACGAGCAGTACTTC.

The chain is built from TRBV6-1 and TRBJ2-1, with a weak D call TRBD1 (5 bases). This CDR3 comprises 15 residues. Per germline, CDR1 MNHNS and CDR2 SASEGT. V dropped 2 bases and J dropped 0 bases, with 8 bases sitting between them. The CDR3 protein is CASSEIRGSYNEQFF. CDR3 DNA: TGTGCCAGCAGTGAAATAAGGGGCTCCTACAATGAGCAGTTCTTC.

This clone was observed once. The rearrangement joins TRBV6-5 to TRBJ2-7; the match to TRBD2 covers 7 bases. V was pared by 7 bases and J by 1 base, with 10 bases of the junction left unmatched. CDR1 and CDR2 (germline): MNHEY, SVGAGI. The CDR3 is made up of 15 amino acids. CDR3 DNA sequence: TGTGCCAGCACAGAGTTGGCTAGCGGATCCTACGAGCAGTACTTC. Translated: CASTELASGSYEQYF.

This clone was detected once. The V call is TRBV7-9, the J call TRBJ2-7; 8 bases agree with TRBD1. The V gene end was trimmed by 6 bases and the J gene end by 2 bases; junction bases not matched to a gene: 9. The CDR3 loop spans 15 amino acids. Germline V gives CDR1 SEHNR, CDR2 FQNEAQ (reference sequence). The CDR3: CASSPTGDPTYEQYF. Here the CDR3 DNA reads TGTGCCAGCAGTCCGACAGGGGACCCAACCTACGAGCAGTACTTC.